What follows is one TCR beta chain and its context. The table lists this clone with a count of one. The target of this receptor is not known. No much larger clone exists at a distance of one base, and base qualities are not known. This entry belongs to a study of blood T cell repertoires in COVID-19 (dated by TCRdb to the early 2020s). Notes on the research overall: Collaborator samples came from the United States, Italy and Spain and covered acute and convalescent phases of COVID-19. The prospective study material was composed of cDNA or gDNA derived from T cells, B-cell-depleted T cells, or PBMCs. Deeply sampled blood TCRbeta repertoires from subjects exposed to, actively infected with, or recovered from COVID-19 were included in the dataset. The repertoires were released in a freely available public database meant as a resource for research on the immune response to SARS-CoV-2. Samples were obtained from the ongoing ImmuneRACE study (first 160 participants) and from 950 to 1,500 subjects provided by 6 global collaborators. Sample metadata almost always included a de-identified subject ID, COVID-19 status, age in years and sex. Where HLA class I and class II types were available, the types were taken from metadata supplied by the sample provider, not from assay-based typing. Here is what the overall study found, with its caveats: Clinical and demographic metadata were provided uncurated, with the amount varying by source and participant.

At one collaborating source in Seattle, patients were enrolled during active infection and were followed longitudinally through the course of disease. Collaborating institutions collected whole blood in K2EDTA tubes following their own protocols. For TCRbeta analysis, collaborators shipped samples as frozen whole blood, isolated PBMCs, or DNA extracted from either of those sample types. The immunoSEQ Assay, a bias-controlled multiplex PCR, was used to amplify TCRbeta CDR3 regions from genomic DNA. The study's own analysis went as follows. Nucleated cell counts per sample were estimated from amplification of reference gene primers within the assay. Sequence reads were collapsed and filtered to measure the absolute abundance of every unique TCRbeta CDR3 rearrangement. For each sample, productive Simpson clonality was calculated as the square root of Simpson's diversity index over productive rearrangements. TCRdb stores this immuneACCESS table with in-frame sequences only. Part of the clones is absent; in the studies checked, under half of the shortfall reflects unresolved V genes, and no reason is known for the rest. That table supplies the V and J calls and clone size; D and trimming were determined from the DNA. For this sample the table gives a few hundred thousand clones, of which around 92% were detected only once. Of the sample, approximately 3% falls within the top ten clones.

Sequencing was carried out using peripheral blood. The source is a woman between 25 and 40 years old with COVID-19, enrolled during active disease.

The CDR3 loop reads CATSDRRDRTYNEQFF. The nucleotides read TGTGCCACCAGTGATCGCCGGGACAGGACTTACAATGAGCAGTTCTTC. The V gene is TRBV24-1 and the J gene is TRBJ2-1, with TRBD1 identical over 8 junction bases. V lost 3 bases and J lost 4 bases, and the count of bases not matched to a germline gene is 7. Taken from the germline V gene, the CDR1 and CDR2 loops are KGHDR and SFDVKD. The CDR3 runs 16 amino acids, cysteine and phenylalanine included. Solely the CDR3 DNA is kept, with 48 bases framed from the first base.